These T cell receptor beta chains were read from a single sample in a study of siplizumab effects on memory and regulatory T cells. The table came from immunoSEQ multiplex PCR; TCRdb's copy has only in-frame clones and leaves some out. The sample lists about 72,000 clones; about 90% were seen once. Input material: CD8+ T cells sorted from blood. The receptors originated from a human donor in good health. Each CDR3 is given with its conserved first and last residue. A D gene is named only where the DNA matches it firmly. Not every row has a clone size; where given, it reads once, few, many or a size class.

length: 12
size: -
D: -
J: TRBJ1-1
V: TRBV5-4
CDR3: CASSWMDTEAFF
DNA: TGTGCCAGCAGCTGGATGGACACTGAAGCTTTCTTT

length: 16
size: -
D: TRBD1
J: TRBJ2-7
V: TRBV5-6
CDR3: CASSIYGQGRSYEQYF
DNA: TGTGCCAGCAGCATCTATGGACAGGGTAGGTCCTACGAGCAGTACTTC

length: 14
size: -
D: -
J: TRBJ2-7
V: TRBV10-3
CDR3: CAISGKGSPYEQYF
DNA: TGTGCCATCAGTGGGAAAGGGAGCCCCTACGAGCAGTACTTC

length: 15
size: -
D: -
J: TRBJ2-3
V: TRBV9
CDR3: CASSVDSVLSDTQYF
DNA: TGTGCCAGCAGCGTAGACTCTGTCCTTTCAGATACGCAGTATTTT

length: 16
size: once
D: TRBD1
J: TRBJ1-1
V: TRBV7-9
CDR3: CASSLKEDRGGTEAFF
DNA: TGTGCCAGCAGCTTAAAGGAGGACAGGGGTGGCACTGAAGCTTTCTTT

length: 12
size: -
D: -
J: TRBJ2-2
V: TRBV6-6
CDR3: CASSYGDGELFF
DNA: TGTGCCAGCAGTTACGGGGACGGGGAGCTGTTTTTT

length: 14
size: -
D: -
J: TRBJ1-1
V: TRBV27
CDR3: CASSSPGTNTEAFF
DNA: TGTGCCAGCAGTTCCCCAGGCACGAACACTGAAGCTTTCTTT

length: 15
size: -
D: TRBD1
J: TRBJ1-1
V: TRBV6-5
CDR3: CASTPVLGQHTEAFF
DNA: TGTGCCAGCACCCCCGTCCTGGGACAGCACACTGAAGCTTTCTTT

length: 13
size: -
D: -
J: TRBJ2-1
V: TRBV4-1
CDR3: CASSHLLGDEQFF
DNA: TGCGCCAGCAGCCACCTTTTAGGGGATGAGCAGTTCTTC

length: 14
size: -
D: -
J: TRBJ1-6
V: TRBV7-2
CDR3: CASSLAQTNSPLHF
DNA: TGTGCCAGCAGCTTAGCACAGACTAATTCACCCCTCCACTTT

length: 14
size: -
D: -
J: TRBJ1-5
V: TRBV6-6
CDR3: CASSNRVSNQPQHF
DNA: TGTGCCAGCAGTAACAGGGTTAGCAATCAGCCCCAGCATTTT

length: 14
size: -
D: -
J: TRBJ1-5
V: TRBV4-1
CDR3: CASSQEEGSQPQHF
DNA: TGCGCCAGCAGCCAAGAAGAGGGATCTCAGCCCCAGCATTTT

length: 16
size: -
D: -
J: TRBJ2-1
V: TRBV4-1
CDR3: CASSQDSGTGYNEQFF
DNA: TGCGCCAGCAGCCAAGATTCAGGTACAGGGTACAATGAGCAGTTCTTC

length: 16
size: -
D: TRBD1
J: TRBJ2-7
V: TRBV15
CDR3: CATSRGTGQGIYEQYF
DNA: TGTGCCACCAGCAGAGGGACAGGACAGGGAATCTACGAGCAGTACTTC

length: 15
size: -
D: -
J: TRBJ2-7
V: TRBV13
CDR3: CASSRRTDLSYEQYF
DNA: TGTGCCAGCAGCCGGCGGACAGATCTCTCCTACGAGCAGTACTTC

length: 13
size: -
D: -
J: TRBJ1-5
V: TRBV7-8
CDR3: CASTLGGAQPQHF
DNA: TGTGCCAGCACGCTAGGGGGGGCTCAGCCCCAGCATTTT

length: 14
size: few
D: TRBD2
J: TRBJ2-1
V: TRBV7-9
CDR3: CASRLAGVYNEQFF
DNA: TGTGCCAGCAGGCTAGCGGGAGTATACAATGAGCAGTTCTTC

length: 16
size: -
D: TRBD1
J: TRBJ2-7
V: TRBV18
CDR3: CASSPLPGQGPYEQYF
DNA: TGTGCCAGCTCACCATTGCCTGGACAGGGCCCCTACGAGCAGTACTTC

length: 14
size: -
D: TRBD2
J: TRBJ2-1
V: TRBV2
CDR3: CASRTSGSYNEQFF
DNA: TGTGCCAGCCGGACTAGCGGGTCCTACAATGAGCAGTTCTTC

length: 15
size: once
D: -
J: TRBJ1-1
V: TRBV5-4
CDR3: CASSTAAVWGTEAFF
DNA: TGTGCCAGCAGCACCGCCGCGGTGTGGGGCACTGAAGCTTTCTTT

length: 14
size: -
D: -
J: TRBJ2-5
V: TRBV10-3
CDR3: CAISESESQETQYF
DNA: TGTGCCATCAGTGAGTCGGAGAGCCAAGAGACCCAGTACTTC

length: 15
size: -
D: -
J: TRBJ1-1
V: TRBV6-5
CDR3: CASSYSANLNTEAFF
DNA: TGTGCCAGCAGTTACTCGGCTAACCTGAACACTGAAGCTTTCTTT

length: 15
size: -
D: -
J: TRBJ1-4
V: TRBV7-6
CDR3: CASSLGHRENEKLFF
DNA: TGTGCCAGCAGCTTAGGCCACCGGGAGAATGAAAAACTGTTTTTT

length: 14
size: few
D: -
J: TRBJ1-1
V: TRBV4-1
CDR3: CASSQVSTNTEAFF
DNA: TGCGCCAGCAGCCAAGTCTCCACGAACACTGAAGCTTTCTTT

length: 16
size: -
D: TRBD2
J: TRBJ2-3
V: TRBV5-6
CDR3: CASSSYSGSHPDTQYF
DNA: TGTGCCAGCAGCTCCTATAGCGGGTCCCACCCAGATACGCAGTATTTT

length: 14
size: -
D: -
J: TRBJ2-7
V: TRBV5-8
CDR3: CASSLDQGSYEQYF
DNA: TGTGCCAGCAGCTTAGATCAGGGCTCCTACGAGCAGTACTTC

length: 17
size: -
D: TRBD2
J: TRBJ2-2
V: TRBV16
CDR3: CASSQTGTRVNTGELFF
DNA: TGTGCCAGCAGCCAGACCGGGACTAGAGTTAACACCGGGGAGCTGTTTTTT

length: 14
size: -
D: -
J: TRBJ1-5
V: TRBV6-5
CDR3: CASTAGTSNQPQHF
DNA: TGTGCCAGCACCGCGGGAACTAGCAATCAGCCCCAGCATTTT

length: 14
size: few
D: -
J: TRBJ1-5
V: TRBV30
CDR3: CAWRGKLSNQPQHF
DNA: TGTGCCTGGAGAGGGAAATTGAGCAATCAGCCCCAGCATTTT

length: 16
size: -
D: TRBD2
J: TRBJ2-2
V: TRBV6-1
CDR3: CASSEVAGGYTGELFF
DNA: TGTGCCAGCAGTGAAGTAGCGGGGGGGTACACCGGGGAGCTGTTTTTT

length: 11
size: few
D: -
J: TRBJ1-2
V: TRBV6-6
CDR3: CASRTGYGYTF
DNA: TGTGCCAGCAGGACGGGTTATGGCTACACCTTC

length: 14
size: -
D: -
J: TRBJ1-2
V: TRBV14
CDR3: CASSQDIGPYGYTF
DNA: TGTGCCAGCAGCCAAGATATCGGGCCATATGGCTACACCTTC

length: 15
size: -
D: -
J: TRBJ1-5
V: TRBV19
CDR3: CASSIGQGENQPQHF
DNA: TGTGCCAGTAGTATTGGGCAGGGCGAGAATCAGCCCCAGCATTTT

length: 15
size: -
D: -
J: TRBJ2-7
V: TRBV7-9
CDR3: CASSLPAGPTYEQYF
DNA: TGTGCCAGCAGCTTACCCGCAGGGCCTACCTACGAGCAGTACTTC

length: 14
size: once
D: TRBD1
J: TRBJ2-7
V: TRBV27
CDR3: CASSWTGGIYEQYF
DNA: TGTGCCAGCAGTTGGACAGGGGGCATCTACGAGCAGTACTTC

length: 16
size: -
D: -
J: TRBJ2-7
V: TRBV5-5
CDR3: CASSLGPGMSSYEQYF
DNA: TGTGCCAGCAGCCTGGGGCCCGGGATGAGCTCCTACGAGCAGTACTTC

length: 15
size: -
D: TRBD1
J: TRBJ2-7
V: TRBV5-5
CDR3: CASSYGTGPTYEQYF
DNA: TGTGCCAGCAGCTACGGGACAGGGCCCACCTACGAGCAGTACTTC

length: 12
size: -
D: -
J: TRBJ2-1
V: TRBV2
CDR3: CASMFSYNEQFF
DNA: TGTGCCAGCATGTTTTCCTACAATGAGCAGTTCTTC

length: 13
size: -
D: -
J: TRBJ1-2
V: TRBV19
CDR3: CASSIQGYDGYTF
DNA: TGTGCCAGTAGTATCCAGGGTTACGATGGCTACACCTTC

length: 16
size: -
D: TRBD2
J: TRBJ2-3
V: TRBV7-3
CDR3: CASSLISGREPDTQYF
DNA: TGTGCCAGCAGCTTAATTAGCGGGAGGGAACCAGATACGCAGTATTTT

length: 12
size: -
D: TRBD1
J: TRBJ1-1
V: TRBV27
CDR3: CANRQGITEAFF
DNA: TGTGCCAACCGACAGGGTATTACTGAAGCTTTCTTT

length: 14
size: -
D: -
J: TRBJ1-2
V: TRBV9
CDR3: CASSVGTVNYGYTF
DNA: TGTGCCAGCAGCGTAGGAACAGTTAACTATGGCTACACCTTC

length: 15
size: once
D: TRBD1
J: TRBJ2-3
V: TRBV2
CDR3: CASSGRDSFTDTQYF
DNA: TGTGCCAGCAGTGGCCGGGACAGCTTCACAGATACGCAGTATTTT

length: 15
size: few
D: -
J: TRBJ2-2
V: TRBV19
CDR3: CASSMAVGGTGELFF
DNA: TGTGCCAGTAGTATGGCTGTGGGGGGTACCGGGGAGCTGTTTTTT

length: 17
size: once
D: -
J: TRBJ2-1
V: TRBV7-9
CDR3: CASSLAGLLVSYNEQFF
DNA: TGTGCCAGCAGCTTAGCGGGCCTTCTGGTCTCCTACAATGAGCAGTTCTTC

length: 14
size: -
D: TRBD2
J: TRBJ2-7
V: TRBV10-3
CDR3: CAIRATGGGYEQYF
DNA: TGTGCCATCAGAGCGACGGGGGGTGGCTACGAGCAGTACTTC

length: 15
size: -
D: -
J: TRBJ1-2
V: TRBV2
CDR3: CASSETGLPNYGYTF
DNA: TGTGCCAGCAGTGAAACAGGGCTCCCTAACTATGGCTACACCTTC

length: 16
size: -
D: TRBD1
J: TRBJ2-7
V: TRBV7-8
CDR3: CASSLGMGQVTYEQYF
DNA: TGTGCCAGCAGCTTAGGGATGGGACAGGTGACCTACGAGCAGTACTTC

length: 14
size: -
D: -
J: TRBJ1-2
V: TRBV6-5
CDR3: CASGPGKFNYGYTF
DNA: TGTGCCAGCGGCCCCGGGAAGTTTAACTATGGCTACACCTTC

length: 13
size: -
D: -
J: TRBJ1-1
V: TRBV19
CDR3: CASRPSSYTEAFF
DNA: TGTGCCAGCCGTCCCAGTAGTTACACTGAAGCTTTCTTT

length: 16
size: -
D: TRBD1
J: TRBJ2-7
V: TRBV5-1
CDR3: CASSLDGTDFSYEQYF
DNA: TGCGCCAGCAGCTTGGATGGGACAGACTTTTCCTACGAGCAGTACTTC

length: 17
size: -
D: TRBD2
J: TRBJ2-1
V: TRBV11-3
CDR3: CASSHRLAGENRNEQFF
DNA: TGTGCCAGCAGCCATAGACTAGCGGGAGAGAATCGAAATGAGCAGTTCTTC

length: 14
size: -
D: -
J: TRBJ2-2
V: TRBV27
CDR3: CASSLTTNTGELFF
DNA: TGTGCCAGCAGTTTAACAACGAACACCGGGGAGCTGTTTTTT

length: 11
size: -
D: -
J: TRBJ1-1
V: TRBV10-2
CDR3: CASRTDTEAFF
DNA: TGCGCCAGCAGGACAGACACTGAAGCTTTCTTT